Below, 27 T cell receptor beta chains from the same sample are listed, as sequenced in a study of OX40 agonist ivuxolimab in advanced cancers. TCRdb keeps only in-frame clones here, not all; method: immunoSEQ multiplex PCR. The data show tens of thousands of clones, more than 80% seen once. The starting material was CD4+ or CD8+ T cells sorted from blood, obtained in a trial of the OX40 agonist ivuxolimab. These receptors came from an adult with an advanced solid tumor such as melanoma, head and neck, liver or kidney cancer.

The gene calls are TRBV19 and TRBJ1-5; D is uncertain. V lost 7 bases and J lost 0, with 7 bases in between. Germline values: CDR1 LNHDA, CDR2 SQIVND (reference sequence). The CDR3 is 13 residues long. The CDR3 loop is CASKAYSNQPQHF. The CDR3 DNA reads as TGTGCCAGTAAGGCCTATAGCAATCAGCCCCAGCATTTT.

This clone is a singleton in its sample. The chain carries TRBV11-3 and TRBJ1-5; D might be TRBD1 (6 bases). The CDR3 loop spans 15 amino acids. V lost 3 bases and J 7 bases, leaving 16 bases between the germline ends. Germline V gene sequence: CDR1 SGHNT, CDR2 YENEEA. CDR3 residues: CASSFGGGVRQPQHF. The CDR3 nucleotides read TGTGCCAGCAGCTTCGGAGGGGGGGTCAGGCAGCCCCAGCATTTT. Looking up the rest from reference TRBV11-3 and TRBJ1-5 gives the full variable domain: EAGVVQSPRYKIIEKKQPVAFWCNPISGHNTLYWYLQNLGQGPELLIRYENEEAVDDSQLPKDRFSAERLKGVDSTLKIQPAELGDSAVYLCASSFGGGVRQPQHFGDGTRLSIL.

The chain couples TRBV9 to TRBJ1-6, with D perhaps matching TRBD1 (5 bases). This CDR3 contains 15 residues. V was shortened by 2 bases and J by 2 bases, with 8 bases between the two germline ends. Per the germline V gene, CDR1 is SGDLS and CDR2 is YYNGEE. The CDR3 DNA follows: TGTGCCAGCAGCGTCTGGGGGACCTATAATTCACCCCTCCACTTT. This codes for CASSVWGTYNSPLHF.

This clone was found once. This may stem from a read error, because a much larger clone lies one nucleotide away. This same CDR3 is encoded by further DNA sequences in the sample. The chain is built from TRBV6-5 and TRBJ1-6, with TRBD1 matching 8 bases. This CDR3 has 14 residues. V lost 4 bases, J lost 6 bases, and 2 bases stayed unmatched. Germline CDR1 MNHEY, CDR2 SVGAGI. DNA for the CDR3: TGTGCCAGCAGTTTCGGACAGGGTAATTCACCCCTCCACTTT. Amino acid sequence: CASSFGQGNSPLHF.

The chain joins TRBV5-1 to TRBJ2-3; 10 bases match TRBD1. This CDR3 has 16 residues. The V segment lost 4 bases and the J segment 2 bases; nucleotides outside the gene matches: 7. Per germline, CDR1 SGHRS and CDR2 YFSETQ. The CDR3 region has the DNA TGCGCCAGCAGCCCCTCGGGGACAGGGGACACAGATACGCAGTATTTT. Protein product: CASSPSGTGDTDTQYF.

The chain joins TRBV9 to TRBJ1-3; D remains unclear. Germline loops: CDR1 SGDLS, CDR2 YYNGEE. The CDR3 sequence is 16 residues long. Trimming pared 0 bases from V and 0 bases from J, leaving 10 bases between. CDR3 bases: TGTGCCAGCAGCGTAGATGCAGGTTTCTCTGGAAACACCATATATTTT. Its protein is CASSVDAGFSGNTIYF.

The V gene is TRBV5-1, the J gene TRBJ2-3, with a weak D call TRBD2 (5 bases). CDR1 and CDR2 from the germline V gene are SGHRS and YFSETQ. CDR3 length equals 12 residues. V lost 4 bases, J lost 9 bases, and 12 bases lay in between. This chain's CDR3 is CASSLDGVTQYF. CDR3 coding DNA: TGCGCCAGCAGCCTTGACGGGGTCACGCAGTATTTT. The whole variable domain, remainder taken from reference TRBV5-1 and TRBJ2-3, is KAGVTQTPRYLIKTRGQQVTLSCSPISGHRSVSWYQQTPGQGLQFLFEYFSETQRNKGNFPGRFSGRQFSNSRSEMNVSTLELGDSALYLCASSLDGVTQYFGPGTRLTVL.

This clone was seen a handful of times. The gene calls are TRBV5-6 and TRBJ2-1; no clear D gene. Germline V CDR1 and CDR2: SGHDT, YYEEEE. V lost 2 bases to trimming and J lost 5 bases, with 2 bases between them. The CDR3 totals 11 residues. The CDR3 DNA follows: TGTGCCAGCAGCTTTAACAATGAGCAGTTCTTC. As protein: CASSFNNEQFF.

CDR3 in DNA: TGTGCCAGCAGTCAATCGGGACAGGTAAATGAGCAGTTCTTC. Translation gives CASSQSGQVNEQFF. This chain links TRBV6-1 with TRBJ2-1, with 8 bases fitting TRBD1. This CDR3 comprises 14 residues. Germline V gene sequence: CDR1 MNHNS, CDR2 SASEGT. Germline trimming cut 5 bases from V and 7 bases from J; bases unmatched to any gene: 7.

The chain recombines TRBV4-3 with TRBJ2-7; D call uncertain. Trimming left V 4 bases short and J 5 bases short, with 6 bases between. The CDR3 is made up of 11 amino acids. Looked up from germline, CDR1 is LGHNA and CDR2 is YSLEER. The chain's CDR3 is CASSRGNEQYF. CDR3 DNA: TGCGCCAGCAGCCGTGGAAACGAGCAGTACTTC.

The chain uses TRBV29-1 and TRBJ2-3; TRBD1 matches at 9 bases. The CDR3 is 15 amino acids. CDR1 is SQVTM, CDR2 ANQGSEA, per germline. The V segment lost 4 bases and the J segment 3 bases; nucleotides outside the gene matches: 8. CDR3 DNA: TGCAGCGTTGCTGGGACAGGGCGGGGGACAGATACGCAGTATTTT. It yields the protein CSVAGTGRGTDTQYF.

This sequence joins TRBV28 and TRBJ2-7; no clear D. The CDR3 covers 11 residues. Germline V CDR1 and CDR2: MDHEN, SYDVKM. V lost 2 bases and J 7 bases, leaving 6 bases between the germline ends. The CDR3 DNA reads as TGTGCCAGCAGTTTACACGGGGAGCAGTACTTC. Protein product: CASSLHGEQYF.

This sequence joins TRBV11-2 and TRBJ1-3; a possible D gene is TRBD1 (6 bases). The CDR3 covers 15 residues. Germline V CDR1 and CDR2: SGHAT, FQNNGV. The ends were cut back, 0 bases at V and 4 bases at J, with 10 bases in the middle. The CDR3 spells CASSLEGGSGNTIYF. As DNA, the CDR3 is TGTGCCAGCAGCTTAGAAGGGGGTTCGGGAAACACCATATATTTT.

This clone was recorded once. V gene TRBV5-4 combines with J gene TRBJ2-2; D not resolved. Germline CDR1 and CDR2: SGHNT and YYREEE (reference sequence). The CDR3 has 15 residues. V dropped 0 bases and J dropped 3 bases, with 9 bases sitting between them. CDR3 coding DNA: TGTGCCAGCAGCTTGGGGGCAGAACACACCGGGGAGCTGTTTTTT. It specifies CASSLGAEHTGELFF.

The CDR3 region is CASSQTKGGEKLFF. The CDR3 DNA sequence: TGTGCCAGCAGCCAGACAAAGGGTGGGGAAAAACTGTTTTTT. This chain joins TRBV7-2 and TRBJ1-4; D is ambiguous. Germline V gene lookup returns CDR1 SGHTA and CDR2 FQGNSA. The CDR3 length is 14 residues. With 5 bases removed from V and 8 bases from J, the gap between germline ends came to 15 bases.

The chain uses TRBV9 and TRBJ2-3; 10 bases are a match to TRBD2. J lost 4 bases, V lost 0 bases, and 5 bases had no gene match. CDR1 and CDR2 from the germline V gene are SGDLS and YYNGEE. CDR3 length: 16 residues. DNA of the CDR3: TGTGCCAGCAGCGTAGGGACTAGCGGATTTCCAGATACGCAGTATTTT. It translates to CASSVGTSGFPDTQYF.

This chain links TRBV19 with TRBJ2-4; unclear D gene. This CDR3 spans 14 amino acids. V dropped 7 bases and J dropped 0 bases, with 10 bases sitting between them. Germline CDR1 LNHDA, CDR2 SQIVND (reference sequence). The CDR3 sequence is CASNEGLAKNIQYF. CDR3 DNA: TGTGCCAGTAATGAAGGGCTAGCCAAAAACATTCAGTACTTC.

V and J are TRBV5-4 and TRBJ1-2; 9 bases align to TRBD1. The V and J ends lost 4 bases and 7 bases, in that order; junction bases with no gene match: 8. CDR3 size: 14 residues. Germline CDR1 is SGHNT and CDR2 is YYREEE (reference sequence). The CDR3 spells CASSLGQGWSGYTF. CDR3 DNA sequence: TGTGCCAGCAGCCTGGGACAGGGTTGGAGTGGCTACACCTTC.

The chain recombines TRBV5-6 with TRBJ1-2; D is uncertain. CDR3 length: 12 amino acids. Trimming stripped 4 bases from V and 4 bases from J, with 8 bases between. CDR1 is SGHDT, CDR2 YYEEEE, per germline. In DNA, the CDR3 is TGTGCCAGCAGCCGCGACGGCTATGGCTACACCTTC. Translated: CASSRDGYGYTF.

This clone was seen a handful of times. Other DNA sequences in the sample encode the same CDR3. The V call is TRBV28, the J call TRBJ2-6; no reliable D call. This CDR3 is 15 amino acids long. Trimming pared 1 base from V and 1 base from J, leaving 5 bases between. In germline, CDR1 is MDHEN, CDR2 SYDVKM. The CDR3 bases are TGTGCCAGCAGTTTATTCCGTTCTGGGGCCAACGTCCTGACTTTC. This sequence encodes CASSLFRSGANVLTF.

The rearrangement links TRBV7-9 to TRBJ1-2; weak D call: TRBD1 (5 bases). The CDR3 extends over 14 amino acids. Per the germline V gene, CDR1 is SEHNR and CDR2 is FQNEAQ (reference sequence). Trimming left V 1 base short and J 4 bases short, with 10 bases between. CDR3 nucleotide sequence: TGTGCCAGCAGCTTAGATCCCAGGGTCTATGGCTACACCTTC. Encoded protein: CASSLDPRVYGYTF.

The chain couples TRBV20-1 to TRBJ2-2; D gene uncertain. The CDR3 loop spans 11 amino acids. The germline V and J ends were trimmed by 4 bases and 3 bases, with 3 bases remaining between them. Germline V gene lookup returns CDR1 DFQATT and CDR2 SNEGSKA (reference sequence). CDR3 sequence: CSATYTGELFF. CDR3 bases: TGCAGTGCTACGTACACCGGGGAGCTGTTTTTT.

V is TRBV7-9 and J is TRBJ2-3; TRBD1 agrees at 12 bases. The CDR3 spans 12 residues. Unmatched junction bases numbered 2, after V lost 3 bases and J lost 13 bases. CDR1 is SEHNR and CDR2 is FQNEAQ in the germline V gene (reference sequence). Written as DNA, the CDR3 is TGTGCCAGCAGCTTGGGACAGGGGGCGAAGTATTTT. Amino acids: CASSLGQGAKYF. The full variable domain, its missing parts supplied by reference TRBV7-9 and TRBJ2-3, is DTGVSQNPRHKITKRGQNVTFRCDPISEHNRLYWYRQTLGQGPEFLTYFQNEAQLEKSRLLSDRFSAERPKGSFSTLEIQRTEQGDSAMYLCASSLGQGAKYFGPGTRLTVL.

This clone has just a few counts. This chain joins TRBV28 and TRBJ2-1; D gene uncertain. V gave up 2 bases and J gave up 0 bases, with 23 bases separating them. The CDR3 sequence is 20 residues long. The germline gives CDR1 MDHEN, CDR2 SYDVKM. The chain's CDR3 is CASSLGNAGSTWGSYNEQFF. CDR3 DNA sequence: TGTGCCAGCAGTTTAGGTAATGCAGGCTCTACCTGGGGCTCCTACAATGAGCAGTTCTTC.

V usage is TRBV4-1 and J usage is TRBJ1-6; D is undetermined. This CDR3 region has 16 residues. Trimming pared 1 base from V and 9 bases from J, leaving 16 bases between. Germline V lookup: CDR1 MGHRA, CDR2 YSYEKL. The CDR3 DNA is TGCGCCAGCAGCCAAGGCCTAACAGCCGGTCGTTCACCCCTCCACTTT. This encodes CASSQGLTAGRSPLHF.

The J gene is TRBJ1-5, the V gene TRBV2; D is possibly TRBD1 (5 bases). From germline, CDR1 is SNHLY and CDR2 FYNNEI. Trimming removed 1 base from V and 7 bases from J, with 8 bases in between. CDR3 length: 13 residues. CDR3 DNA: TGTGCCAGCAGTGAAGGGGGGAGCCAGCCCCAGCATTTT. This sequence encodes CASSEGGSQPQHF.

This clone has only a few counts. This rearrangement joins TRBV28 to TRBJ2-4; D is uncertain. Trimming pared 5 bases from V and 1 base from J, leaving 15 bases between. This CDR3 is 16 amino acids long. Looked up from germline, CDR1 is MDHEN and CDR2 is SYDVKM. CDR3 in DNA: TGTGCCAGCAGTCTTTACACCCTTAGGGCCAAAAACATTCAGTACTTC. Translated: CASSLYTLRAKNIQYF.